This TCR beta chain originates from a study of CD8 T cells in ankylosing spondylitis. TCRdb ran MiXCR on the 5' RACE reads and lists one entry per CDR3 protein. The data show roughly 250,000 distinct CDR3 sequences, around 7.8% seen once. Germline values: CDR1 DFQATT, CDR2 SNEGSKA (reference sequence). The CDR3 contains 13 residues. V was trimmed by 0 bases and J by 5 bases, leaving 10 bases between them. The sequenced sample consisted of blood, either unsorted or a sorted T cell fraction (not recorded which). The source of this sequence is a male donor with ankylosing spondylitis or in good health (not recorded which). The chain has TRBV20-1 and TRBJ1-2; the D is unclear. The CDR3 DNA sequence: TGCAGTGCTAGAGATCTTGGTAGATATGGCTACACCTTC. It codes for CSARDLGRYGYTF.